The rows below give T cell receptor beta chains drawn from one sample of a study of T cells in tuberculosis. The method was immunoSEQ multiplex PCR; TCRdb's version includes in-frame clones alone and lacks a portion of them. The sample shows some 60,000 clones, roughly 79% of them seen only once. The sample comprised CD1b-GMM tetramer-negative cells sorted from PBMCs. These receptors were taken from an adult woman with latent tuberculosis. CDR3s include the opening cysteine and the closing phenylalanine or tryptophan. The order of the fields is clone size, J gene, V gene, CDR3 protein. A row's size may be missing; if present it is once, few, many or a size class.

NA | TRBJ2-3 | TRBV4-1 | CASSPGLAGADGTDTQYF
NA | TRBJ2-1 | TRBV28 | CASTTGGASGRARNEQFF
once | TRBJ2-1 | TRBV4-2 | CATRGINEQFF
NA | TRBJ2-3 | TRBV5-1 | CASSLGVGGGGTDTQYF
NA | TRBJ1-1 | TRBV18 | CASSSSFGGDTEAFF
NA | TRBJ1-1 | TRBV6-4 | CATKTGPMNTEAFF
once | TRBJ2-7 | TRBV2 | CASRSGQGGEQYF
NA | TRBJ2-2 | TRBV7-9 | CASSPARGYTGELFF
NA | TRBJ1-2 | TRBV11-2 | CASSSDRGGYTF
NA | TRBJ1-2 | TRBV28 | CASGTGATRGYTF
NA | TRBJ2-1 | TRBV2 | CASTKGLAVFNEQFF
once | TRBJ1-2 | TRBV7-2 | CASSFPGIGYTF
NA | TRBJ2-1 | TRBV10-3 | CAISGRKSPLGNEQFF
NA | TRBJ2-2 | TRBV7-3 | CASSLKGSDRVNTGELFF
NA | TRBJ1-3 | TRBV5-1 | CASSKGTNGNTIYF
NA | TRBJ2-1 | TRBV11-2 | CASSSRPGGEQFF
few | TRBJ2-1 | TRBV5-1 | CASSRGQEYNEQFF
NA | TRBJ1-4 | TRBV7-9 | CASSQGAGANEKLFF
NA | TRBJ2-1 | TRBV6-4 | CASSTLAGSYNEQFF
NA | TRBJ1-1 | TRBV4-1 | CASSPQGRTEAFF
NA | TRBJ1-1 | TRBV6-6 | CASSKDRVDTEAFF
once | TRBJ2-2 | TRBV2 | CASSEVLGRQGLTGELFF
NA | TRBJ2-7 | TRBV7-2 | CASSLGAGGTYEQYF
NA | TRBJ2-7 | TRBV6-4 | CASSDSIQGSYEQYF
NA | TRBJ2-7 | TRBV11-3 | CASSSPGTVETYEQYF
NA | TRBJ2-7 | TRBV18 | CASSPTGTSYEQYF
NA | TRBJ1-2 | TRBV6-6 | CASSHGMTGDDGYTF
NA | TRBJ1-1 | TRBV6-1 | CASSSGQGITEAFF
NA | TRBJ1-6 | TRBV5-1 | CASTPGNLDSPLHF
NA | TRBJ2-5 | TRBV9 | CASSVEGVQETQYF
NA | TRBJ2-7 | TRBV6-5 | CASSYSGSSYEQYF
NA | TRBJ2-7 | TRBV10-3 | CAIRNTDKSYEQYF
NA | TRBJ2-3 | TRBV7-2 | CASSYRPTTGDTQYF
few | TRBJ1-2 | TRBV11-2 | CASSLAANYGYTF
once | TRBJ2-7 | TRBV5-1 | CASSLERGTGEQYF
NA | TRBJ2-7 | TRBV29-1 | CSVGDWPYEQYF
few | TRBJ1-6 | TRBV27 | CASRNSQHSPLHF
few | TRBJ1-2 | TRBV18 | CASSPTQLLSDGYTF
NA | TRBJ2-1 | TRBV5-1 | CASSRDRASEQFF
NA | TRBJ2-7 | TRBV7-8 | CASSQRSSGGFSYEQYF
once | TRBJ1-5 | TRBV28 | CASTTPVGPNQPQHF
NA | TRBJ1-4 | TRBV30 | CAWSSPGTGGEKLFF
NA | TRBJ2-7 | TRBV5-1 | CASRGGSYEQYF
NA | TRBJ2-1 | TRBV18 | CASSPLTTGQGGNEQFF
NA | TRBJ2-7 | TRBV12-5 | CASGLRTGGETYEQYF
NA | TRBJ1-1 | TRBV6-5 | CASRAGRRAEAFF
NA | TRBJ2-3 | TRBV5-6 | CASSLGSGGRTDTQYF
NA | TRBJ2-2 | TRBV5-4 | CASSLGLNTGELFF
NA | TRBJ1-5 | TRBV30 | CAWSVQGQPQHF
few | TRBJ2-7 | TRBV19 | CASSKAALDYEQYF
NA | TRBJ1-4 | TRBV7-6 | CASSLSSFRQDEKLFF